This T cell receptor (beta chain) was identified in a study of T cells in localized non-small cell lung cancer. Concerning this clone: Its antigen is not known.

The data were produced by immunoSEQ multiplex PCR, yet TCRdb's version contains in-frame clones alone and is incomplete. The table includes approximately 81,000 clones, more than 75% detected once. CDR3 length: 14 residues. V was trimmed by 0 bases and J by 4 bases, leaving 7 bases between them. Germline-derived CDR1 and CDR2 are SGHKS and YYEKEE (reference sequence). Study outcomes and limitations: Compared with tumor, uninvolved adjacent lung displayed greater T cell clonality, ranking highest overall. Heterogeneity stays possible, as sequencing covered only one tumor region. Adjacent lung held a median about 57 of the top 100 tumor clones. Increased T cell density in blood showed an association with longer overall survival.

The starting material was peripheral blood, obtained before any cancer treatment. This receptor was obtained from a woman aged 35-75 years with stage I squamous cell lung carcinoma. V and J are TRBV5-5 and TRBJ1-4, with D unresolved. CDR3 sequence reads: CASSLAPVNEKLFF. For the CDR3, the DNA is TGTGCCAGCAGCTTGGCGCCGGTTAATGAAAAACTGTTTTTT.